Below, 30 T cell receptor beta chains from the same sample are listed, as sequenced in a study of cytomegalovirus exposure and HLA in healthy donors. The primer mix had 60 Vbeta and 13 Jbeta primers. The protocol was immunoSEQ multiplex PCR, while the TCRdb copy is restricted to in-frame clones and leaves out a portion. The data hold about 130,000 clones, with around 77% observed a single time. The sequenced material came from PBMCs. These receptors came from a man between 25 and 39 years old in good health.

CDR3 region: CASSQVGGLAYEKLFF. The CDR3 DNA reads as TGTGCCAGCAGCCAAGTAGGGGGATTGGCCTATGAAAAACTGTTTTTT. This rearrangement joins TRBV14 to TRBJ1-4; D may be TRBD1 (6 bases). This CDR3 is built from 16 residues. Germline CDR1 SGHDN, CDR2 FVKESK. The V gene lost 1 base and the J gene lost 6 bases, with 15 bases spanning the gap. Filled out from reference TRBV14 and TRBJ1-4, the complete variable domain reads EAGVTQFPSHSVIEKGQTVTLRCDPISGHDNLYWYRRVMGKEIKFLLHFVKESKQDESGMPNNRFLAERTGGTYSTLKVQPAELEDSGVYFCASSQVGGLAYEKLFFGSGTQLSVL.

V and J are TRBV30 and TRBJ2-1, with D perhaps matching TRBD1 (6 bases). The V and J ends lost 8 bases and 7 bases respectively, with 21 bases between them. Germline V lookup: CDR1 GTSNPN, CDR2 SVGIG (reference sequence). There are 14 residues in the CDR3. In nucleotides, the CDR3 is TGTGCCGGAACCGGGACAAACAAGAGGAATGAGCAGTTCTTC. Translation gives CAGTGTNKRNEQFF. Using reference TRBV30 and TRBJ2-1 for the parts outside the CDR3, the full variable domain is SQTIHQWPATLVQPVGSPLSLECTVEGTSNPNLYWYRQAAGRGLQLLFYSVGIGQISSEVPQNLSASRPQDRQFILSSKKLLLSDSGFYLCAGTGTNKRNEQFFGPGTRLTVL.

This chain's CDR3 is CASSLARETQYF. The CDR3 DNA reads TGCGCCAGCAGCTTGGCCCGGGAGACCCAGTACTTC. The chain joins TRBV5-1 to TRBJ2-5; D gene uncertain. The CDR3 runs to 12 residues. Germline CDR1 and CDR2: SGHRS and YFSETQ. V lost 0 bases, J lost 5 bases, and 5 bases lay in between.

The chain combines TRBV11-3 with TRBJ2-5, with D perhaps TRBD2 (5 bases). Germline CDR1 SGHNT, CDR2 YENEEA. The CDR3 consists of 15 residues. V was clipped by 6 bases and J by 11 bases, with 25 bases between them. CDR3 region: CASRKSRRSLGEQYF. DNA for the CDR3: TGTGCCAGCAGAAAGTCGCGCAGATCACTCGGGGAGCAGTACTTC.

The chain uses TRBV19 and TRBJ2-7; 10 bases map to TRBD1. The V gene end was trimmed by 5 bases and the J gene end by 8 bases; junction bases not matched to a gene: 6. There are 13 residues in the CDR3. Germline CDR1 is LNHDA and CDR2 is SQIVND (reference sequence). CDR3 DNA: TGTGCCAGTAGTCCTCGGGACAGGGGAAAGCAGTACTTC. Protein: CASSPRDRGKQYF.

The chain uses TRBV19 and TRBJ1-2; D not certain. Trimming removed 6 bases at V and 8 bases at J, with 16 bases between. CDR3 length: 13 residues. Germline V gene lookup returns CDR1 LNHDA and CDR2 SQIVND (reference sequence). CDR3 amino acids: CASSLMGSEGYTF. CDR3 sequence (DNA): TGTGCCAGTAGCCTAATGGGGAGTGAAGGCTACACCTTC.

On this clone itself: A junction boundary mismatches the germline segment, possibly from a read error. The chain carries TRBV11-2 and TRBJ2-7; 9 bases line up with TRBD2. From germline, CDR1 is SGHAT and CDR2 FQNNGV. This CDR3 is 14 amino acids long. CDR3 protein: CAGSLIAGVYEQYF. CDR3 coding DNA: TGTGCCGGCAGCTTAATAGCGGGAGTCTACGAGCAGTACTTC.

In its sample, this clone was seen a few times. The chain links TRBV4-3 to TRBJ2-7; D is uncertain. V was shortened by 2 bases and J by 4 bases, with 12 bases between the two germline ends. CDR3 size: 14 residues. Germline CDR1 is LGHNA and CDR2 is YSLEER. CDR3 DNA sequence: TGCGCCAGCAGCCAAACCCGAAGCTCGTACGAGCAGTACTTC. This codes for CASSQTRSSYEQYF.

The rearrangement joins TRBV10-3 to TRBJ2-1, with D possibly being TRBD2 (6 bases). CDR3 size: 13 residues. The germline CDR1 and CDR2 sequences are ENHRY and SYGVKD. V was trimmed by 10 bases and J by 4 bases, leaving 14 bases between them. CDR3: CASGTSQYNEQFF. In DNA, the CDR3 is TGTGCCAGCGGTACTAGCCAGTACAATGAGCAGTTCTTC.

The chain links TRBV7-9 to TRBJ2-7; 13 nucleotides line up with TRBD2. CDR3 length: 16 residues. The germline V gene encodes CDR1 SEHNR and CDR2 FQNEAQ (reference sequence). Unmatched junction bases numbered 7, after V lost 5 bases and J lost 3 bases. CDR3 loop: CASSDGTSGARYEQYF. CDR3 nucleotide sequence: TGTGCCAGCAGCGATGGGACTAGCGGGGCCCGCTACGAGCAGTACTTC.

The gene calls are TRBV4-1 and TRBJ2-3; 7 positions match TRBD1. Germline V gives CDR1 MGHRA, CDR2 YSYEKL. Losses at the gene ends were 2 bases for V and 6 bases for J; bases not matched to a gene: 8. CDR3 length: 15 amino acids. CDR3 residues: CASSQLDRAGDTQYF. CDR3 DNA: TGCGCCAGCAGCCAACTCGACAGGGCCGGGGATACGCAGTATTTT.

Only one count was recorded for this clone. V usage is TRBV18 and J usage is TRBJ2-7, with a possible D match to TRBD2 (6 bases). The germline gives CDR1 KGHSH, CDR2 LQKENI. The CDR3 covers 14 residues. V lost 3 bases and J 2 bases, leaving 11 bases between the germline ends. CDR3 protein: CASSPAGPTYEQYF. Here the CDR3 DNA reads TGTGCCAGCTCACCCGCGGGGCCAACCTACGAGCAGTACTTC. Complete variable domain (other parts from reference TRBV18 and TRBJ2-7): NAGVMQNPRHLVRRRGQEARLRCSPMKGHSHVYWYRQLPEEGLKFMVYLQKENIIDESGMPKERFSAEFPKEGPSILRIQQVVRGDSAAYFCASSPAGPTYEQYFGPGTRLTVT.

The chain links TRBV21-1 to TRBJ2-5; whether TRBD1, the table's D call, matches the DNA was not checked. TRBV21-1 is listed as a pseudogene. This CDR3 has 14 residues. The CDR3 bases are TGTGCCAGCAGCTGCCGGACAGCAGGAGAGACCCAGTACTTC. Translation gives CASSCRTAGETQYF.

V and J are TRBV11-2 and TRBJ2-3, with TRBD2 matching over 9 bases. CDR3 length equals 16 residues. V dropped 5 bases and J dropped 5; count of bases not matched to a gene: 11. The germline gives CDR1 SGHAT, CDR2 FQNNGV. CDR3 bases: TGTGCCAGCAGCGCCAACGCGGGAGGGCCAAGAGATACGCAGTATTTT. This sequence encodes CASSANAGGPRDTQYF.

This clone has just one count. The chain couples TRBV6-5 to TRBJ1-4, with a weak D call TRBD1 (5 bases). Germline loops: CDR1 MNHEY, CDR2 SVGAGI. The CDR3 length is 13 residues. The V end was cut by 7 bases, the J end by 4 bases, with 10 bases between. The CDR3 loop is CASKRQINEKLFF. In DNA form, the CDR3 reads TGTGCCAGCAAAAGACAGATTAATGAAAAACTGTTTTTT.

The CDR3 DNA reads as TGTGCCAGTAGTATTGGGGCTAGCGGGAGCTCCACAGATACGCAGTATTTT. This codes for CASSIGASGSSTDTQYF. V and J are TRBV19 and TRBJ2-3; TRBD2 matches at 10 bases. The germline V gene has CDR1 LNHDA and CDR2 SQIVND (reference sequence). Trimming took 3 bases from V and 2 from J; bases not matched to a gene: 8. This CDR3 region has 17 residues. Full variable domain (outside the CDR3, taken from reference TRBV19 and TRBJ2-3): DGGITQSPKYLFRKEGQNVTLSCEQNLNHDAMYWYRQDPGQGLRLIYYSQIVNDFQKGDIAEGYSVSREKKESFPLTVTSAQKNPTAFYLCASSIGASGSSTDTQYFGPGTRLTVL.

V is TRBV19 and J is TRBJ2-7; TRBD2 matches 10 bases. The germline V gene has CDR1 LNHDA and CDR2 SQIVND (reference sequence). The CDR3 consists of 13 residues. Trimming cost V 7 bases and J 0 bases; bases outside gene matches: 0. In DNA form, the CDR3 reads TGTGCCAGTACTAGCGGGAGCTCCTACGAGCAGTACTTC. It specifies CASTSGSSYEQYF.

V and J are TRBV14 and TRBJ2-5; weak D call: TRBD2 (5 bases). The DNA end is a closer match to TRBJ2-7, so the J assignment may be wrong. Germline CDR1 is SGHDN and CDR2 is FVKESK. The CDR3 sequence is 14 residues long. The CDR3 region has the DNA TGTGCCAGCAGCCTGGACTTGAGCTCCTACGAGCAGTACTTC. It specifies CASSLDLSSYEQYF.

This chain links TRBV5-6 with TRBJ1-1; the D gene is possibly TRBD1 (5 bases). The CDR3 runs to 13 residues. Per germline, CDR1 SGHDT and CDR2 YYEEEE. V gave up 5 bases and J gave up 1 base, with 9 bases separating them. CDR3 residues: CASRKTGNTEAFF. In DNA form, the CDR3 reads TGTGCCAGCAGAAAAACAGGGAACACTGAAGCTTTCTTT. Full variable domain (rest looked up from reference TRBV5-6 and TRBJ1-1): DAGVTQSPTHLIKTRGQQVTLRCSPKSGHDTVSWYQQALGQGPQFIFQYYEEEERQRGNFPDRFSGHQFPNYSSELNVNALLLGDSALYLCASRKTGNTEAFFGQGTRLTVV.

The chain couples TRBV19 to TRBJ2-7; D possibly corresponds to TRBD2 (6 bases). The CDR3 is made up of 17 amino acids. Trimming shortened V by 8 bases and J by 0 bases, and 23 bases separated the two germline ends. The germline gives CDR1 LNHDA, CDR2 SQIVND (reference sequence). The CDR3 here is CASASLKEGPLSYEQYF. The CDR3 region has the DNA TGTGCCAGTGCCTCTCTCAAGGAGGGCCCCCTCTCCTACGAGCAGTACTTC.

The rearrangement joins TRBV6-1 to TRBJ1-5, with TRBD1 matching 10 bases. V was clipped by 3 bases and J by 2 bases; unmatched bases: 7. Germline V gene lookup returns CDR1 MNHNS and CDR2 SASEGT. This CDR3 is 17 amino acids long. The CDR3 protein is CASSDPGQGYGNQPQHF. The CDR3 nucleotides read TGTGCCAGCAGTGATCCGGGACAGGGGTATGGCAATCAGCCCCAGCATTTT.

The chain recombines TRBV20-1 with TRBJ2-5; D possibly corresponds to TRBD1 (6 bases). The CDR3 length is 11 residues. Germline assignment: CDR1 DFQATT and CDR2 SNEGSKA (reference sequence). CDR3 coding DNA: TGCAGCTCTTACAGGGAGGAGACCCAGTACTTC. The encoded protein is CSSYREETQYF.

The genes are TRBV29-1 and TRBJ2-5, with 11 bases aligning to TRBD1. This CDR3 region has 13 residues. With V trimmed by 7 bases and J by 5 bases, 6 bases remained unmatched. Germline V gives CDR1 SQVTM, CDR2 ANQGSEA. The CDR3 coding sequence is TGCAGCGCCGGACAGGGGGCATACGAGACCCAGTACTTC. Its translation is CSAGQGAYETQYF.

The rearrangement links TRBV7-3 to TRBJ2-6, with a tentative D call TRBD2 (6 bases). CDR3 length equals 19 residues. V dropped 4 bases and J dropped 0 bases, with 19 bases sitting between them. CDR1 SGHTA and CDR2 FQGTGA come from the germline V gene. In nucleotides, the CDR3 is TGTGCCAGCAGCTCTCCCGGGACTCATTTTAGCTCTGGGGCCAACGTCCTGACTTTC. Its protein is CASSSPGTHFSSGANVLTF.

CDR3 bases: TGTGCCAGCAGCCCGTCGGGGGGGTCGAGCCAGTCATACAATGAGCAGTTCTTC. Translation: CASSPSGGSSQSYNEQFF. This chain joins TRBV9 and TRBJ2-1, with 8 bases identical to TRBD2. J was trimmed by 4 bases and V by 4 bases; bases with no gene match: 16. This CDR3 spans 18 amino acids. The germline gives CDR1 SGDLS, CDR2 YYNGEE. Full variable domain (rest looked up from reference TRBV9 and TRBJ2-1): DSGVTQTPKHLITATGQRVTLRCSPRSGDLSVYWYQQSLDQGLQFLIQYYNGEERAKGNILERFSAQQFPDLHSELNLSSLELGDSALYFCASSPSGGSSQSYNEQFFGPGTRLTVL.

The chain carries TRBV28 and TRBJ2-7, with 7 bases that match TRBD1. After removal of 5 bases from V and 4 bases from J, the junction contained 8 bases not matched to a gene. The V gene's germline CDR1 is MDHEN and CDR2 SYDVKM. The CDR3 consists of 14 residues. The CDR3 region is CASSPGTVSYEQYF. CDR3 bases: TGTGCCAGCAGTCCCGGGACAGTCTCATACGAGCAGTACTTC. Complete variable domain (other parts from reference TRBV28 and TRBJ2-7): DVKVTQSSRYLVKRTGEKVFLECVQDMDHENMFWYRQDPGLGLRLIYFSYDVKMKEKGDIPEGYSVSREKKERFSLILESASTNQTSMYLCASSPGTVSYEQYFGPGTRLTVT.

This clone was seen only once. V gene TRBV7-2 combines with J gene TRBJ2-2; a possible D gene is TRBD2 (5 bases). Trimming took 7 bases from V and 1 from J, leaving 10 bases between them. Per the germline V gene, CDR1 is SGHTA and CDR2 is FQGNSA. The CDR3 runs to 14 residues. The CDR3 nucleotides read TGTGCCAGCACCGGAGGTCTGAACACCGGGGAGCTGTTTTTT. Residues: CASTGGLNTGELFF. Looking up the rest from reference TRBV7-2 and TRBJ2-2 gives the full variable domain: GAGVSQSPSNKVTEKGKDVELRCDPISGHTALYWYRQSLGQGLEFLIYFQGNSAPDKSGLPSDRFSAERTGGSVSTLTIQRTQQEDSAVYLCASTGGLNTGELFFGEGSRLTVL.

A remark on this clone: An end of the junction does not agree with germline; a read error may underlie this. Distinct nucleotide sequences in the sample also encode this CDR3. The chain joins TRBV9 to TRBJ2-7, with 7 bases fitting TRBD1. CDR3 size: 14 residues. In germline, CDR1 is SGDLS, CDR2 YYNGEE. CDR3 DNA sequence: TGTGCCAGTAGCGTAGCTCAGGGGGCCTACGAGCAGTACTTC. Its protein is CASSVAQGAYEQYF. Drawing the rest from reference TRBV9 and TRBJ2-7, the complete variable domain is DSGVTQTPKHLITATGQRVTLRCSPRSGDLSVYWYQQSLDQGLQFLIQYYNGEERAKGNILERFSAQQFPDLHSELNLSSLELGDSALYFCASSVAQGAYEQYFGPGTRLTVT.

This clone has more than one count but fewer than ten. This sequence joins TRBV4-1 and TRBJ2-5; 10 bases fit TRBD2. Germline V lookup: CDR1 MGHRA, CDR2 YSYEKL. The CDR3 length is 17 residues. V lost 1 base and J lost 5; bases outside the gene matches: 10. The CDR3 region has the DNA TGCGCCAGCAGCCAAGGGCCCCTAGCGGGAGTTCGGGAGACCCAGTACTTC. Its translation: CASSQGPLAGVRETQYF.

The chain links TRBV6-6 to TRBJ1-6, with a tentative D call TRBD1 (5 bases). V was trimmed by 6 bases and J by 10 bases, leaving 16 bases between them. From germline, CDR1 is MNHNY and CDR2 SVGAGI (reference sequence). The CDR3 has 14 residues. The CDR3 DNA is TGTGCCAGCAGCCCGACCTCGCGGGGGTCACCCCTCCACTTT. It encodes CASSPTSRGSPLHF.